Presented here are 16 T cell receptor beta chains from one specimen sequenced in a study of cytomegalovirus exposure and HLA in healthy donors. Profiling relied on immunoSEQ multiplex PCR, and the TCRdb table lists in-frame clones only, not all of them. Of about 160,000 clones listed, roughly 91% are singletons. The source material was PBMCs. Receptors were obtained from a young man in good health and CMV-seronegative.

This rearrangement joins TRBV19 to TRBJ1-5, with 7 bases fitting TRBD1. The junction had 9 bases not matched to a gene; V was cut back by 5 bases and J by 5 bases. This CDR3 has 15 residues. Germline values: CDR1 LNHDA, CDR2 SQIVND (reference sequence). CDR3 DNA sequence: TGTGCCAGTAGTTCACCGACAGGGTATGATCAGCCCCAGCATTTT. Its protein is CASSSPTGYDQPQHF.

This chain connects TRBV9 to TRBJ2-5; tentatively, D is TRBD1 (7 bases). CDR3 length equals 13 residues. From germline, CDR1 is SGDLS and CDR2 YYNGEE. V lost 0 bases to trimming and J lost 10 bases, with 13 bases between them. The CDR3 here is CASSVVGGGIQYF. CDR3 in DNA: TGTGCCAGCAGCGTAGTTGGAGGGGGCATCCAGTACTTC. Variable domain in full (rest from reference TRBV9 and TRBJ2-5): DSGVTQTPKHLITATGQRVTLRCSPRSGDLSVYWYQQSLDQGLQFLIQYYNGEERAKGNILERFSAQQFPDLHSELNLSSLELGDSALYFCASSVVGGGIQYFGPGTRLLVL.

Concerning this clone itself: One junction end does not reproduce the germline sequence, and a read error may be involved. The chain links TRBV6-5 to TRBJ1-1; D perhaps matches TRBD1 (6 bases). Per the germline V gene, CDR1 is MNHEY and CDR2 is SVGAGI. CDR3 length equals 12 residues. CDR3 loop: CASSYPGQPTYF. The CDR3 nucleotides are TGTGCCAGCAGTTACCCAGGACAGCCAACCTACTTT.

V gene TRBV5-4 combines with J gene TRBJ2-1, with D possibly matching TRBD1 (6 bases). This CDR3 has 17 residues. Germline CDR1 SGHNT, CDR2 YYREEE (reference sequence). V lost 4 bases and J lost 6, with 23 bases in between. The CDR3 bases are TGTGCCAGCAGCGTGGACTTAACCGGGACAAAGGCCAATGAGCAGTTCTTC. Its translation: CASSVDLTGTKANEQFF. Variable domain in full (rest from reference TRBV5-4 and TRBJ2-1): ETGVTQSPTHLIKTRGQQVTLRCSSQSGHNTVSWYQQALGQGPQFIFQYYREEENGRGNFPPRFSGLQFPNYSSELNVNALELDDSALYLCASSVDLTGTKANEQFFGPGTRLTVL.

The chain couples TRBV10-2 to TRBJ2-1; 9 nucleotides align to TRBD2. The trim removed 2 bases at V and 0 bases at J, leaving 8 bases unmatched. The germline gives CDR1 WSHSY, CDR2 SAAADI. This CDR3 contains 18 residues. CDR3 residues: CASSEAPLAGFSYNEQFF. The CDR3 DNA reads TGCGCCAGCAGTGAGGCCCCACTAGCGGGTTTCTCCTACAATGAGCAGTTCTTC.

The CDR3 DNA reads TGTGCCAGCAGTCCCTTAGGGGGAGTCCCCTACGAGCAGTACTTC. This codes for CASSPLGGVPYEQYF. The V call is TRBV7-6, the J call TRBJ2-7, with D possibly matching TRBD1 (6 bases). Trimming cost V 6 bases and J 2 bases, with 17 bases left between them. From germline, CDR1 is SGHVS and CDR2 FNYEAQ. This CDR3 region has 15 residues.

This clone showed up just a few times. The CDR3, as DNA: TGCGCCAGCAGCCAAGGGGACAGCAGCAATCAGCCCCAGCATTTT. Translation gives CASSQGDSSNQPQHF. The chain uses TRBV4-3 and TRBJ1-5; 7 bases match TRBD1. The CDR3 sequence is 15 residues long. The V segment lost 1 base and the J segment 1 base; nucleotides outside the gene matches: 1. Germline lookup yields CDR1 LGHNA and CDR2 YSLEER.

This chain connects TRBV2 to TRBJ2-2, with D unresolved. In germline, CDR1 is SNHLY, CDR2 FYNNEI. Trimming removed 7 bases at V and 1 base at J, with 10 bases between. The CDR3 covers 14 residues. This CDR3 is CASNLQQNTGELFF. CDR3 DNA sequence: TGTGCCAGCAATCTACAGCAGAACACCGGGGAGCTGTTTTTT.

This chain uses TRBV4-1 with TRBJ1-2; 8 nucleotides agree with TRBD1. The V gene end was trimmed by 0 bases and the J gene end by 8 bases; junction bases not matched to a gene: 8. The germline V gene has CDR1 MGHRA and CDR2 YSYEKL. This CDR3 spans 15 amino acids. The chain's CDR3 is CASSQEIQGQGGYTF. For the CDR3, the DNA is TGCGCCAGCAGCCAAGAAATTCAAGGACAGGGCGGCTACACCTTC.

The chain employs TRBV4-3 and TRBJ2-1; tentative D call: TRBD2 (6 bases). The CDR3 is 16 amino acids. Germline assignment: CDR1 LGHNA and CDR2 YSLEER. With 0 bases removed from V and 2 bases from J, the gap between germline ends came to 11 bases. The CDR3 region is CASSQEGGIPYNEQFF. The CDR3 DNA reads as TGCGCCAGCAGCCAAGAGGGCGGGATCCCCTACAATGAGCAGTTCTTC.

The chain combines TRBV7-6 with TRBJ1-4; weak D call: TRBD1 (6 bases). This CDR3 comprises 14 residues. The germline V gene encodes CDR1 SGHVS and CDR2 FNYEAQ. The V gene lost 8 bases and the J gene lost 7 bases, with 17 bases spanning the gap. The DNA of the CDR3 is TGTGCCAGCGGGCCTGCGGCAGGGGTTGAAAAACTGTTTTTT. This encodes CASGPAAGVEKLFF.

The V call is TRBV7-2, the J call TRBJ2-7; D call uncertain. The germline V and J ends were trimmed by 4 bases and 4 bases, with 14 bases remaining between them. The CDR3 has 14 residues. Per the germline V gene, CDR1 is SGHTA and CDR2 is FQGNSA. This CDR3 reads CASSYPGPLYEQYV. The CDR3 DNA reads TGTGCCAGCAGCTACCCAGGCCCCTTGTACGAGCAGTACGTC.

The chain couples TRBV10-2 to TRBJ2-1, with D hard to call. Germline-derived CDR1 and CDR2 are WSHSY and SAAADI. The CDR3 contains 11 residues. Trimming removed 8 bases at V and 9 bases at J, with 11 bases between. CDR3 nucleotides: TGCGCCAGCGAGGTTGGCCGTGAGCAGTTCTTC. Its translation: CASEVGREQFF.

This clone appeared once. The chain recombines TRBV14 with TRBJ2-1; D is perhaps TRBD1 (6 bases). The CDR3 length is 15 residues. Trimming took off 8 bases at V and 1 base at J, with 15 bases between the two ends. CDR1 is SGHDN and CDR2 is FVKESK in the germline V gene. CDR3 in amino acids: CASGLLGASYNEQFF. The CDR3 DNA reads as TGTGCCAGCGGGCTGTTGGGGGCATCCTACAATGAGCAGTTCTTC.

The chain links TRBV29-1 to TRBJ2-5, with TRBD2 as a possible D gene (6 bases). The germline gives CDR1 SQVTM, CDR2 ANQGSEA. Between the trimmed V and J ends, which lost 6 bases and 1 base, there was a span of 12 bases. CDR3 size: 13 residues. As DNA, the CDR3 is TGCAGCGTCTACGGGGGTTTCCAAGAGACCCAGTACTTC. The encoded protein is CSVYGGFQETQYF.

This chain's CDR3 is CAKSPRHFYEQYV. Written as DNA, the CDR3 is TGTGCCAAATCCCCCCGACACTTCTACGAGCAGTACGTC. The chain combines TRBV10-3 with TRBJ2-7; unclear D gene. Germline CDR1 and CDR2: ENHRY and SYGVKD. This CDR3 is built from 13 residues. V was pared by 10 bases and J by 3 bases, with 16 bases between.